This T cell receptor (beta chain) comes out of a study of cytomegalovirus exposure and HLA in healthy donors. For this clone: Its antigen remains unidentified.

Primers for the PCR totalled 60 Vbeta and 13 Jbeta. Measured with immunoSEQ multiplex PCR; TCRdb has only the in-frame clones, and not every one. The sample includes about 130,000 clones, approximately 84% seen only once; the top ten take roughly 1.5%. Germline V CDR1 and CDR2: SGHRS, YFSETQ. This CDR3 comprises 14 residues. J was trimmed by 5 bases and V by 1 base; bases with no gene match: 4. Study-wide results and limits: Later analysis placed DRB1 highest and HLA-C lowest in TCR association rates, which differed by HLA locus. HLA restriction was apparent for most CMV-associated TCR beta chains in a later analysis. Rarity marked most TCR sequences, yet some public TCRs occurred in many donors. Earlier analysis yielded a pattern in which most TCR beta V segments were productive about 90% or about 30% of the time.

This TCR came from a woman under 30 in good health and CMV-seronegative. The rearrangement joins TRBV5-1 to TRBJ2-3; 7 nucleotides align to TRBD2. Sequenced input: PBMCs. The CDR3 sequence is CASSLSGIQDTQYF. The CDR3 nucleotides are TGCGCCAGCAGCTTGAGCGGGATACAAGATACGCAGTATTTT.